This passage covers 26 T cell receptor beta chains from one sample sequenced in a study of shared clonotypes between healthy human individuals. The repertoire was sequenced with immunoSEQ multiplex PCR; TCRdb's copy has only in-frame clones and lacks some. The sample holds millions of clones; about 95% are singletons and the top ten take roughly 1%. The naive CD8 fraction comprised CD45RO-negative cells positively selected for CCR7 and excluded terminally differentiated effector memory CD45RA+ cells. Sequenced material: naive CD8+ T cells sorted from blood. These receptors originate from a man aged 18 to 35 in good health.

The gene calls are TRBV4-2 and TRBJ2-5, with 10 bases lining up with TRBD2. The CDR3 extends over 19 amino acids. J gave up 1 base and V 0 bases, and 11 bases lay outside the gene matches. Germline V gives CDR1 LGHNA, CDR2 YNFKEQ. CDR3 protein: CASSQDLQAGGLTQETQYF. The DNA for the CDR3 is TGTGCCAGCAGCCAAGATCTCCAAGCGGGGGGGCTTACCCAAGAGACCCAGTACTTC.

The V and J genes are TRBV19 and TRBJ2-2; 8 bases match TRBD2. J lost 4 bases, V lost 1 base, and 11 bases had no gene match. CDR3 length: 18 residues. Germline V gene data show CDR1 as LNHDA and CDR2 as SQIVND (reference sequence). In nucleotides, the CDR3 is TGTGCCAGTAGTATAGGGATAACTTTCGGGAGGGCCACCGGGGAGCTGTTTTTT. Translation: CASSIGITFGRATGELFF. Drawing the rest from reference TRBV19 and TRBJ2-2, the complete variable domain is DGGITQSPKYLFRKEGQNVTLSCEQNLNHDAMYWYRQDPGQGLRLIYYSQIVNDFQKGDIAEGYSVSREKKESFPLTVTSAQKNPTAFYLCASSIGITFGRATGELFFGEGSRLTVL.

The CDR3 loop reads CASNPLLAGRNEQFF. DNA for the CDR3: TGTGCCAGCAACCCCCTTCTAGCGGGACGTAATGAGCAGTTCTTC. This chain links TRBV21-1 with TRBJ2-1; the D call TRBD2 from the table was never checked on the DNA. TRBV21-1 is tagged as a pseudogene. The CDR3 extends over 15 amino acids.

The V and J genes are TRBV4-1 and TRBJ1-1, with 7 nucleotides matching TRBD1. The CDR3 consists of 12 residues. V shed 1 base and J 7 bases; nucleotides not matched to a gene: 0. Germline lookup yields CDR1 MGHRA and CDR2 YSYEKL. Here the CDR3 DNA reads TGCGCCAGCAGCCAAGCAGGGGGTGAAGCTTTCTTT. It yields the protein CASSQAGGEAFF.

V and J are TRBV9 and TRBJ1-1; D is unclear. Trimming left V 0 bases short and J 0 bases short, with 12 bases between. This CDR3 has 16 residues. CDR1 and CDR2 from the germline V gene are SGDLS and YYNGEE. The CDR3 bases are TGTGCCAGCAGCGTAGATCATGGCGGAATGAACACTGAAGCTTTCTTT. Protein sequence: CASSVDHGGMNTEAFF.

This clone was observed a single time. J is TRBJ2-2 and V is TRBV11-3, with 8 bases that match TRBD1. The germline V gene encodes CDR1 SGHNT and CDR2 YENEEA. V was clipped by 6 bases and J by 8 bases; unmatched bases: 8. The CDR3 runs to 14 residues. CDR3 sequence reads: CASSSDRGTGELFF. In nucleotides, the CDR3 is TGTGCCAGCAGTTCCGACAGGGGAACAGGGGAGCTGTTTTTT.

A note on this clone: A junction boundary mismatches the germline segment, possibly from a read error. The rearrangement uses TRBV12-5 and TRBJ2-5; no reliable D call. The CDR3 is 14 amino acids. Germline-derived CDR1 and CDR2 are LGHNT and FRNRAP. The CDR3 bases are TGTGCTAGTGGCTTGGATAGCTTACAAGAGACCCAGTACTTC. Amino acid sequence: CASGLDSLQETQYF.

The count of this clone is one. V gene TRBV27 combines with J gene TRBJ2-6, with TRBD2 matching over 11 bases. The CDR3 is made up of 19 amino acids. V was clipped by 4 bases and J by 0 bases; unmatched bases: 8. Germline V lookup: CDR1 MNHEY, CDR2 SMNVEV (reference sequence). The CDR3 is CASSSRLAGYNSGANVLTF. CDR3 in DNA: TGTGCCAGCAGTTCCCGACTAGCGGGGTACAACTCTGGGGCCAACGTCCTGACTTTC.

To note about this clone: Other DNA sequences within the sample encode an identical CDR3. The chain combines TRBV29-1 with TRBJ2-3; D is undetermined. The ends were cut back, 2 bases at V and 0 bases at J, with 3 bases in the middle. Germline V lookup: CDR1 SQVTM, CDR2 ANQGSEA. CDR3 size: 12 residues. The CDR3 loop reads CSVELSTDTQYF. CDR3 in DNA: TGCAGCGTTGAACTCAGCACAGATACGCAGTATTTT.

The V and J genes are TRBV28 and TRBJ1-2, with 8 bases that match TRBD1. The germline V gene has CDR1 MDHEN and CDR2 SYDVKM. Trimming at V came to 5 bases and at J to 8 bases, leaving 13 bases not matched to a gene. The CDR3 totals 15 residues. The chain's CDR3 is CASSQGTGTGWGYTF. CDR3 coding DNA: TGTGCCAGCAGTCAAGGTACCGGGACAGGCTGGGGCTACACCTTC.

The rearrangement uses TRBV28 and TRBJ2-7, with TRBD2 matching over 12 bases. From germline, CDR1 is MDHEN and CDR2 SYDVKM. The CDR3 is 17 amino acids. V shed 4 bases, J shed 0 bases, and the junction held 7 bases outside the gene matches. The CDR3 loop is CASSSRTSGVSSYEQYF. Written as DNA, the CDR3 is TGTGCCAGCAGTTCTAGGACTAGCGGGGTGAGCTCCTACGAGCAGTACTTC.

Written as DNA, the CDR3 is TGTGCCAGCAGCTTAGGGACAGGGACGCAGTATTTT. Amino acids: CASSLGTGTQYF. The V call is TRBV7-8, the J call TRBJ2-3; the match to TRBD1 covers 8 bases. V shed 1 base, J shed 9 bases, and the junction held 0 bases outside the gene matches. Germline CDR1 is SGHVS and CDR2 is FQNEAQ. This CDR3 is built from 12 residues.

This clone came up once. The V gene is TRBV14, the J gene TRBJ2-7; either TRBD1 or TRBD2 may fit D (5 bases each). Per the germline V gene, CDR1 is SGHDN and CDR2 is FVKESK. With 0 bases removed from V and 4 bases from J, the gap between germline ends came to 13 bases. The CDR3 covers 15 residues. The CDR3, as DNA: TGTGCCAGCAGCCAAGATGGGACCCTATATTACGAGCAGTACTTC. This gives the protein CASSQDGTLYYEQYF.

This chain connects TRBV5-1 to TRBJ1-2; 10 positions agree with TRBD1. V trimming: 0 bases; J trimming: 6 bases; junction bases outside the gene matches: 8. The CDR3 extends over 16 amino acids. Germline lookup yields CDR1 SGHRS and CDR2 YFSETQ. In DNA form, the CDR3 reads TGCGCCAGCAGCTTGGCGGGACAGGGGAGGGCGAATGGCTACACCTTC. Translated, it gives CASSLAGQGRANGYTF.

The rearrangement links TRBV27 to TRBJ1-2; TRBD1 aligns across 8 bases. After removal of 6 bases from V and 9 bases from J, the junction contained 12 bases not matched to a gene. The CDR3 has 14 amino acids. Germline V gene data show CDR1 as MNHEY and CDR2 as SMNVEV (reference sequence). CDR3 nucleotide sequence: TGTGCCAGCAGACCAATCGGACAGGGAAACAGCTACACCTTC. This sequence encodes CASRPIGQGNSYTF.

The chain uses TRBV27 and TRBJ1-1, with 7 nucleotides matching TRBD1. Germline V gene sequence: CDR1 MNHEY, CDR2 SMNVEV (reference sequence). This CDR3 is 14 amino acids long. The J segment lost 1 base and the V segment lost 3 bases, leaving 2 bases of the junction unmatched. Written as DNA, the CDR3 is TGTGCCAGCAGTTTTGACAGGGCGAACACTGAAGCTTTCTTT. This codes for CASSFDRANTEAFF.

V gene TRBV5-1 combines with J gene TRBJ2-1; maybe TRBD2 (6 bases). Germline V gene data show CDR1 as SGHRS and CDR2 as YFSETQ. This CDR3 spans 14 amino acids. Trimming took 4 bases from V and 3 from J, leaving 11 bases between them. The CDR3 DNA reads TGCGCCAGCAGCGGGGGGACTTACTACAATGAGCAGTTCTTC. Residues: CASSGGTYYNEQFF.

The sample holds one count of this clone. The V and J genes are TRBV5-1 and TRBJ2-7; TRBD1 aligns across 7 bases. V was pared by 4 bases and J by 3 bases, with 7 bases of the junction left unmatched. Germline V gives CDR1 SGHRS, CDR2 YFSETQ. The CDR3 is made up of 14 amino acids. In DNA, the CDR3 is TGCGCCAGCAGCGAAGGGGGCGCTGGCTACGAGCAGTACTTC. This codes for CASSEGGAGYEQYF.

The chain recombines TRBV7-9 with TRBJ2-1; the match to TRBD2 covers 8 bases. This CDR3 is 16 amino acids long. After removal of 1 base from V and 8 bases from J, the junction contained 10 bases not matched to a gene. The germline gives CDR1 SEHNR, CDR2 FQNEAQ (reference sequence). Written as DNA, the CDR3 is TGTGCCAGCAGCTTAGATTGGGGACTAGGATTGGATGAGCAGTTCTTC. It yields the protein CASSLDWGLGLDEQFF.

This rearrangement joins TRBV9 to TRBJ2-1; TRBD2 matches at 10 bases. The germline gives CDR1 SGDLS, CDR2 YYNGEE. The CDR3 is made up of 17 amino acids. Trimming took 0 bases from V and 3 from J; bases not matched to a gene: 6. The CDR3 nucleotides are TGTGCCAGCAGCGTAGTAGAAGGACTAGCGGACTACAATGAGCAGTTCTTC. Translation gives CASSVVEGLADYNEQFF.

The gene calls are TRBV7-9 and TRBJ2-4; 8 bases align to TRBD1. The CDR3 consists of 15 residues. Looked up from germline, CDR1 is SEHNR and CDR2 is FQNEAQ (reference sequence). V trimming: 6 bases; J trimming: 1 base; junction bases outside the gene matches: 5. Here the CDR3 reads CASSGTGGAKNIQYF. The CDR3 nucleotides read TGTGCCAGCAGTGGAACAGGGGGGGCCAAAAACATTCAGTACTTC.

The chain joins TRBV27 to TRBJ2-1; D is unresolved. The CDR3 sequence is 15 residues long. V lost 4 bases and J lost 12, with 22 bases in between. From germline, CDR1 is MNHEY and CDR2 SMNVEV (reference sequence). The CDR3 spells CASSSTGPSLTTQFF. For the CDR3, the DNA is TGTGCCAGCAGTTCAACCGGGCCCTCACTAACCACGCAGTTCTTC.

V and J are TRBV28 and TRBJ1-1, with D possibly being TRBD1 (6 bases). Germline V lookup: CDR1 MDHEN, CDR2 SYDVKM. CDR3 length equals 16 residues. V was pared by 7 bases and J by 2 bases, with 20 bases between. CDR3 in DNA: TGTGCCAGCACCGATACAGGGAACCCTTTCAACACTGAAGCTTTCTTT. Its protein product is CASTDTGNPFNTEAFF.

This chain links TRBV7-4 with TRBJ1-6, with D perhaps matching TRBD1 (6 bases). There are 16 residues in the CDR3. Trimming stripped 5 bases from V and 6 bases from J, with 17 bases between. Germline assignment: CDR1 SGHVT and CDR2 SQSDAQ. CDR3 sequence (DNA): TGTGCCAGCAGCCTCGGGACACTAGTATGTAATTCACCCCTCCACTTT. Its translation: CASSLGTLVCNSPLHF.

CDR3 bases: TGTGCCAGCAGCCCACAACTAGCGGGAGAGAATGAGCAGTTCTTC. It codes for CASSPQLAGENEQFF. The chain uses TRBV7-8 and TRBJ2-1, with TRBD2 matching 11 bases. In germline, CDR1 is SGHVS, CDR2 FQNEAQ. The V and J ends lost 5 bases and 7 bases, in that order; junction bases with no gene match: 7. The CDR3 loop spans 15 amino acids. The whole variable domain, filled in from reference TRBV7-8 and TRBJ2-1, reads GAGVSQSPRYKVAKRGQDVALRCDPISGHVSLFWYQQALGQGPEFLTYFQNEAQLDKSGLPSDRFFAERPEGSVSTLKIQRTQQEDSAVYLCASSPQLAGENEQFFGPGTRLTVL.

The V call is TRBV7-3, the J call TRBJ1-1; no definite D call. CDR3 length: 13 amino acids. Germline CDR1 is SGHTA and CDR2 is FQGTGA. Deletions cut 2 bases from V and 4 bases from J, with 8 bases between. The CDR3 DNA is TGTGCCAGCAGCTTATCATCGACCACTGAAGCTTTCTTT. This codes for CASSLSSTTEAFF.